This T cell receptor beta chain was recovered during a study of cytomegalovirus exposure and HLA in healthy donors. Study as a whole: A data release that came early held roughly 85 million unique TCRs from HLA-typed donors. General study findings and limits: What a later analysis reportedly showed was that an Asian-associated ancestry cluster had fewer N-insertions than the approximately 720-donor mean. There were some public TCRs occurring in many donors, but most TCR sequences were rare.

The primer mix had 60 Vbeta and 13 Jbeta primers. Profiling relied on immunoSEQ multiplex PCR, and the TCRdb table lists in-frame clones only, not all of them. The sample includes roughly 100,000 clones, 60% to 75% of them seen just once. Notes on this clone: Its antigen is undetermined.

The ends lost 1 base at V and 2 bases at J; junction bases unmatched: 9. Per germline, CDR1 SGHTA and CDR2 FQGNSA. This CDR3 has 18 residues. This receptor was obtained from a man in his fifties or sixties in good health and CMV-seronegative. This chain connects TRBV7-2 to TRBJ2-1, with 9 positions matching TRBD2. The sequenced sample was PBMCs. The CDR3 nucleotides read TGTGCCAGCAGCTTAGTAGGCGGGAGGGCCGGCGCCTACAATGAGCAGTTCTTC. This codes for CASSLVGGRAGAYNEQFF.